This is a list of T cell receptor beta chains from one sample in a study of T cell repertoires in cytomegalovirus infection. TCRdb re-called the reads with MiXCR, one entry per CDR3 protein. The table lists 250,000 to 300,000 distinct CDR3 sequences, approximately 13% of them singletons, with 8.8% in the top ten. The source material was PBMCs. The source of these receptors is a human donor in good health (CMV status not recorded). Some clones in this sample may be carry-over from other donors' samples. CDR3s include the opening cysteine and the closing phenylalanine or tryptophan. A D gene is named only where the DNA matches it firmly. Part of the rows lack a size; the others show once, few, many or a class for expanded clones.

>TRBV15|TRBJ2-7|TRBD1|few
TGTGCCACCAGCAGAGAACGGGGACAGGGTCCTTTCTACGAGCAGTACTTC
CATSRERGQGPFYEQYF
>TRBV6-2/TRBV6-3|TRBJ2-7|TRBD2|few
TGTGCCTCTAGCGGGATGGGCTCCTACGAGCAGTACTTC
CASSGMGSYEQYF
>TRBV12-3/TRBV12-4|TRBJ2-2|-|many
TGTGCCAGCAGTTTCCAGTCCCAGTCGAACACCGGGGAGCTGTTTTTT
CASSFQSQSNTGELFF
>TRBV3-1|TRBJ1-1|-|few
TGTGCCAGCAGCCTCTCCGGGGCCTTGAACACTGAAGCTTTCTTT
CASSLSGALNTEAFF
>TRBV6-5|TRBJ1-2|-|few
TGTGCCAGCAGTTATGACGGGCCTCTCGGGCATGGCTACACCTTC
CASSYDGPLGHGYTF
>TRBV19|TRBJ1-1|-|-
TGTGCCAGTAGTTCCCGGACAGAAAACACTGAAGCTTTCTTT
CASSSRTENTEAFF
>TRBV6-1|TRBJ2-2|-|-
TGTGCCAGCAGTGAATACCCGACCGGGGAGCTGTTTTTT
CASSEYPTGELFF
>TRBV29-1|TRBJ2-3|TRBD1|few
TGCAGCGCAGGCAGTTTCGACAGGGTGCACTTCGGCACAGATACGCAGTATTTT
CSAGSFDRVHFGTDTQYF
>TRBV7-2|TRBJ2-6|-|many
TGTGCCAGCAGCTTAGCGGAGGGCCCTGGGGCCAACGTCCTGACTTTC
CASSLAEGPGANVLTF
>TRBV7-9|TRBJ2-5|-|many
TGTGCCAGCAGCCCAGGGGGGACGGCGACCCAGTACTTC
CASSPGGTATQYF
>TRBV28|TRBJ1-1|-|many
TGTGCCAGCAGTTTCAGGGGCAGAACAAACACTGAAGCTTTCTTT
CASSFRGRTNTEAFF
>TRBV12-3/TRBV12-4|TRBJ1-5|TRBD1|-
TGTGCCAGCAGTTTAGAAGGGGGCAAAGGTCAGCCCCAGCATTTT
CASSLEGGKGQPQHF
>TRBV19|TRBJ2-6|-|many
TGTGCCAGTAATATTCAAGCTCGCGGGGCCAACGTCCTGACTTTC
CASNIQARGANVLTF
>TRBV11-2|TRBJ1-1|-|-
TGTGCCAGCAGCATGGCGGGGGAGACTGAAGCTTTCTTT
CASSMAGETEAFF
>TRBV7-2|TRBJ2-3|TRBD2|many
TGTGCCAGCAGCTCCCCCGGGACTAGCGGGAGTCGCACAGATACGCAGTATTTT
CASSSPGTSGSRTDTQYF
>TRBV20-1|TRBJ2-4|TRBD2|-
TGCAGTGCCGGAAGGACTAGCGGGAGAGACATTCAGTACTTC
CSAGRTSGRDIQYF
>TRBV7-2|TRBJ2-7|-|few
TGTGCCAGCAGCGGCCCTCGGGGATTCCCAAGCTACGAGCAGTACTTC
CASSGPRGFPSYEQYF
>TRBV4-1|TRBJ2-7|-|few
TGCGCCAGCAGCCACCGACATCTTGGATACGAGCAGTACTTC
CASSHRHLGYEQYF
>TRBV20-1|TRBJ2-1|TRBD2|few
TGCAGTGTTAACAATCCGGGACTAGCGGTCAATGAGCAGTTCTTC
CSVNNPGLAVNEQFF
>TRBV28|TRBJ1-3|TRBD1|many
TGTGCCACCGCAGGACAGGGGGTCCCCTCTGGAAACACCATATATTTT
CATAGQGVPSGNTIYF
>TRBV6-2/TRBV6-3|TRBJ2-1|TRBD2|many
TGTGCCAGCAGACTACTAGCGGGAGACCGCAATGAGCAGTTCTTC
CASRLLAGDRNEQFF
>TRBV10-3|TRBJ1-1|TRBD1|many
TGTGCCATTATAAAACAGGGGGAAGCTTTCTTT
CAIIKQGEAFF
>TRBV7-3|TRBJ2-2|-|many
TGTGCCAGCAGCCCCAGGATGACCGGGGAGCTGTTTTTT
CASSPRMTGELFF
>TRBV20-1|TRBJ1-5|-|few
TGCAGTGCTAGAGATTACATGAAAACCAATCAGCCCCAGCATTTT
CSARDYMKTNQPQHF
>TRBV10-3|TRBJ1-6|-|-
TGTGCCATCAGTGAGGCCCGAGGGCTCGTGAATTCACCCCTCCACTTT
CAISEARGLVNSPLHF
>TRBV7-9|TRBJ1-1|TRBD1|many
TGTGCCAGCAGCTTTAGGACAGGGGGCGGGGGAACTGAAGCTTTCTTT
CASSFRTGGGGTEAFF
>TRBV7-8|TRBJ2-1|TRBD2|many
TGTGCCAGCAGCTCTCCGGGACTAGTGTTCAATGAGCAGTTCTTC
CASSSPGLVFNEQFF
>TRBV7-9|TRBJ1-2|-|many
TGTGCCAGCAGCCCGGATTTTGGGGTTGTAGGGAACCTCTATGGCTACACCTTC
CASSPDFGVVGNLYGYTF
>TRBV13|TRBJ2-3|TRBD2|-
TGTGCCAGCAGCCTCAAGCGGGAGGGCCTTGCAGATACGCAGTATTTT
CASSLKREGLADTQYF
>TRBV6-1|TRBJ2-7|-|many
TGTGCCAGCAGTTATAAGATTGGGGGCGAGCAGTACTTC
CASSYKIGGEQYF
>TRBV7-7|TRBJ1-1|TRBD1|many
TGTGCCAGCAGCCCGAAGACAGGGCATGAAGCTTTCTTT
CASSPKTGHEAFF
>TRBV6-1|TRBJ1-6|-|many
TGTGCCAGCAGTCCCTCGGGGGGAAATGGATCACCCCTCCACTTT
CASSPSGGNGSPLHF
>TRBV7-6|TRBJ2-5|-|many
TGTGCCAGCAGCTTACGGCAGCAACGGGAGACCCAGTACTTC
CASSLRQQRETQYF
>TRBV12-3/TRBV12-4|TRBJ2-3|TRBD1|-
TGTGCCAGCAGTTTAGCCCGGACAGGGGAGGAAGATACGCAGTATTTT
CASSLARTGEEDTQYF
>TRBV7-9|TRBJ2-3|-|many
TGTGCCAGCAGCCAACAACCGGTCGGAGGACGGAGAGCCAGCACAGATACGCAGTATTTT
CASSQQPVGGRRASTDTQYF
>TRBV15|TRBJ1-1|-|-
TGTGCCACCAGCAGAGTAGCCTTGTCGAACACTGAAGCTTTCTTT
CATSRVALSNTEAFF
>TRBV7-9|TRBJ2-5|TRBD1|many
TGTGCCAGCAGCTTGTCGGTGGACAGGGGGCGTGGAGAGACCCAGTACTTC
CASSLSVDRGRGETQYF
>TRBV6-1|TRBJ2-1|TRBD2|few
TGTGCCAGCAGTGAAAAACTAGCGGCCATGCAGTTCTTC
CASSEKLAAMQFF
>TRBV7-4|TRBJ2-3|-|many
TGTGCCAGCACCACCTGGAGGGCGTCTAGCACAGATACGCAGTATTTT
CASTTWRASSTDTQYF
>TRBV19|TRBJ2-3|-|many
TGTGCCAGTAGTAACCTGCCCGCCGGGACAGATACGCAGTATTTT
CASSNLPAGTDTQYF
>TRBV7-2|TRBJ1-1|-|many
TGTGCCAGCAGCTTAGGAGAGATAGGGTGGAACACTGAAGCTTTCTTT
CASSLGEIGWNTEAFF
>TRBV27|TRBJ2-7|-|-
TGTGCCAGCAGTTTATCGTGGGGCGCCTACTACGCGCAGTACTTC
CASSLSWGAYYAQYF
>TRBV20-1|TRBJ2-7|TRBD1|-
TGCAGTGCTGCAGCTATGACAGGGCAAGAGCAGTACTTC
CSAAAMTGQEQYF
>TRBV3-1|TRBJ1-5|-|-
TGTGCCAGCAGCCCGAGACTGGGAAGCAATCAGCCCCAGCATTTT
CASSPRLGSNQPQHF
>TRBV25-1|TRBJ1-6|-|many
TGTGCCAGCAGTGACTCGGGGGCCTTCGAGTATAATTCACCCCTCCACTTT
CASSDSGAFEYNSPLHF
>TRBV6-1|TRBJ1-1|-|many
TGTGCCAGCAGTGAGGCGTCGAGGGCGGAGGCTTTCTTT
CASSEASRAEAFF
>TRBV6-2/TRBV6-3|TRBJ2-7|-|-
TGTGCCAGCAGCCAACCTAGCGACTCCTACGAGCAGTACTTC
CASSQPSDSYEQYF
>TRBV7-3|TRBJ2-2|-|-
TGTGCCAGCAGCTTAGGAGCTGGACTGGGGCCGAGCGGGGAGCTGTTTTTT
CASSLGAGLGPSGELFF
>TRBV15|TRBJ1-1|TRBD1|few
TGTGCCACCAGCAGATACGACAGGGTTCGGACTGAAGCTTTCTTT
CATSRYDRVRTEAFF
>TRBV7-9|TRBJ1-6|-|many
TGTGCCAGCAGCTTGGAGGTCAGGGGTTCACCCCTCCACTTT
CASSLEVRGSPLHF
>TRBV29-1|TRBJ1-5|-|many
TGCAGCGTTGTGGTGAACACTAATCAGCCCCAGCATTTT
CSVVVNTNQPQHF
>TRBV11-2|TRBJ1-2|TRBD1|-
TGTGCCAGCAGCTTAGCCGTGGGACAGGGGATTTACTATGGCTACACCTTC
CASSLAVGQGIYYGYTF
>TRBV7-3|TRBJ2-5|-|many
TGTGCCAGCAGCCGGGACGAAGGGACCCAGTACTTC
CASSRDEGTQYF
>TRBV20-1|TRBJ2-1|TRBD1|-
TGCAGTCACGGACAGGGCTCCTACAATGAGCAGTTCTTC
CSHGQGSYNEQFF
>TRBV7-3|TRBJ2-1|-|-
TGTGCCAGCAGCTTCAACTCAGGGAGGGGGCCCTACAATGAGCAGTTCTTC
CASSFNSGRGPYNEQFF
>TRBV20-1|TRBJ1-3|-|few
TGCAGTGCGCCGGGGTCAGGAAACACCATATATTTT
CSAPGSGNTIYF
>TRBV14|TRBJ1-6|-|few
TGTGCCAGCAGCCAAGCTATGGTCTATTCACCCCTCCACTTT
CASSQAMVYSPLHF
>TRBV2|TRBJ2-3|TRBD2|-
TGTGCCAGCAGACCGGGACTAGTTCCAGATACGCAGTATTTT
CASRPGLVPDTQYF
>TRBV29-1|TRBJ2-1|-|few
TGCAGCGTTGAAGATGACCGGTATTCTTACAATGAGCAGTTCTTC
CSVEDDRYSYNEQFF
>TRBV28|TRBJ2-7|-|few
TGTGCCAGCAGCCGGGAGAGGCCGGGAGTGGGGGAGCAGTACTTC
CASSRERPGVGEQYF